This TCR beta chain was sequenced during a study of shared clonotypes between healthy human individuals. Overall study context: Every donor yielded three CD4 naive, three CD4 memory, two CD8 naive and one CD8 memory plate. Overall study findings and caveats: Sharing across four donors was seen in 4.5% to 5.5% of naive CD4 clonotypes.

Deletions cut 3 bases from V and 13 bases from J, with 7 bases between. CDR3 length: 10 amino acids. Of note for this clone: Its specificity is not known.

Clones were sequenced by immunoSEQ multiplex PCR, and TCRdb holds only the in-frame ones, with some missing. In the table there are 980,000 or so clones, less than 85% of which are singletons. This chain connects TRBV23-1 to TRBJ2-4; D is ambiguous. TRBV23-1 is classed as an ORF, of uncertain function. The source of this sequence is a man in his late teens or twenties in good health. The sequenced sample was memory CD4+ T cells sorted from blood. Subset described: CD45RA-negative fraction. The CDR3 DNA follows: TGCGCCAGCAGTCACCAGAGACAGTACTTC. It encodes CASSHQRQYF.